The table lists the clone carrying this T cell receptor beta chain with a few counts. What it binds is unknown. The study's library attached unique molecular identifiers to single cDNA molecules. Each CDR3 protein gets one entry after TCRdb re-called the RACE reads with MiXCR. There are about 190,000 distinct CDR3 sequences in the sample; about 25% occur only once, and 2.5% lies in the top ten. The sample is drawn from a study of human T cells and chemical hapten exposure. Study-level information: The sensitizer, 2% DPC, was used on about 2 cm by about 2 cm of upper inner arm skin. Findings of the study overall: Having alopecia, donors may respond immunologically unlike healthy people. No alteration of TCRs above 1 in 1000 frequency was seen with DPC sensitization.

As for time point: patch test 3, about 24 weeks after DPC sensitization. Treatment indicated: therapeutic diphenylcyclopropenone sensitization with weekly scalp DPC. V gave up 5 bases and J gave up 3 bases; unmatched junction bases: 3. CDR1 is DFQATT, CDR2 SNEGSKA, per germline (reference sequence). The CDR3 has 14 residues. The rearrangement uses TRBV20-1 and TRBJ2-3, with 12 bases fitting TRBD2. The sample consisted of whole blood, taken in connection with sensitization to the hapten diphenylcyclopropenone (DPC). The origin of this receptor is a woman in her thirties or forties with alopecia areata. Some clones in this sample may be carry-over from other donors' samples. CDR3 amino acids: CSAETSGSTDTQYF. The CDR3, as DNA: TGCAGTGCTGAGACTAGCGGGAGTACAGATACGCAGTATTTT.